Sequencing of this TCR beta chain was carried out in a study of shared clonotypes between healthy human individuals. Points from the study as a whole: Sharing across a few donors was seen in roughly 5% of naive CD4 clonotypes.

Profiled with immunoSEQ multiplex PCR; TCRdb holds only in-frame clones, not every one. The table lists roughly 720,000 clones, 90% of them singletons. The donor cohort consisted entirely of Caucasian adults residing in Nashville, Tennessee. Concerning this clone itself: Its antigen is currently unknown.

The CDR3 loop spans 16 amino acids. Germline values: CDR1 MNHEY, CDR2 SMNVEV (reference sequence). Trimming removed 5 bases from V and 5 bases from J, with 21 bases in between. Material for sequencing was memory CD8+ T cells from PBMCs. As to subset: CD45RO+ cells pooled with CCR7-negative TemRA cells. This sequence was found in a young man in good health. Some clones in this sample may be carry-over from other donors' samples. V gene TRBV27 combines with J gene TRBJ1-2; D gene uncertain. CDR3 in amino acids: CASSPRLVRAPYGYTF. The CDR3 DNA reads TGTGCCAGCAGTCCCCGCCTCGTGAGGGCGCCGTATGGCTACACCTTC.